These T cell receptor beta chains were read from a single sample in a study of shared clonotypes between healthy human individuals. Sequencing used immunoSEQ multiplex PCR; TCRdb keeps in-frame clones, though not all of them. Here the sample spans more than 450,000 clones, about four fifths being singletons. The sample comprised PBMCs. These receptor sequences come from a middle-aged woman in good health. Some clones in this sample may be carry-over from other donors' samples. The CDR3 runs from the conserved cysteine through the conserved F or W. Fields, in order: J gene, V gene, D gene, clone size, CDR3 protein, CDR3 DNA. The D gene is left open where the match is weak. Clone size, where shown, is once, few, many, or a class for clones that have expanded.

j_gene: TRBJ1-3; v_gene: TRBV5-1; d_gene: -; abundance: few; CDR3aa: CASSFRGGGNTIYF; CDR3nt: TGCGCCAGCAGCTTCAGGGGAGGTGGAAACACCATATATTTT
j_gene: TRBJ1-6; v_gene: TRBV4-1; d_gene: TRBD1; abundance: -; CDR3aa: CASSVRQGARMDSPLHF; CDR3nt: TGCGCCAGCAGCGTCCGACAGGGGGCGAGGATGGATTCACCCCTCCACTTT
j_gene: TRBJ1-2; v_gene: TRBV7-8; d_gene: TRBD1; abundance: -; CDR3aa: CASSPDRVNYGYTF; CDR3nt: TGTGCCAGCAGCCCAGACAGGGTAAACTATGGCTACACCTTC
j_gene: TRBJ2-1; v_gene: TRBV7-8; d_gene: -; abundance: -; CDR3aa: CASSLNPHLVGTEQFF; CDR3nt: TGTGCCAGCAGCTTAAATCCCCACCTCGTCGGGACTGAGCAGTTCTTC
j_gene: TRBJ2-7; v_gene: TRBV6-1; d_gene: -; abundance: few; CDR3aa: CASSEAWRRNEQYF; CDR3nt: TGTGCCAGCAGTGAAGCGTGGCGGAGAAACGAGCAGTACTTC
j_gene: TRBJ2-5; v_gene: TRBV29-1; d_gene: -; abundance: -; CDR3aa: CSTRPSSGETQYF; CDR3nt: TGCAGCACCCGGCCCTCCAGCGGAGAGACCCAGTACTTC
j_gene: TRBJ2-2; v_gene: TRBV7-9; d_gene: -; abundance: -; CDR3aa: CASSRGRANTGELFF; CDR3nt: TGTGCCAGCAGCCGGGGGAGAGCGAACACCGGGGAGCTGTTTTTT
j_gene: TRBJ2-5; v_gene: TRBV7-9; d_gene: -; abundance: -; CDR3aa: CASSLAGMEGETQYF; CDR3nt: TGTGCCAGCAGCTTAGCTGGGATGGAGGGAGAGACCCAGTACTTC
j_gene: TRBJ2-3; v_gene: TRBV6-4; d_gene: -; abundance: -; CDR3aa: CASSDRGVADTQYF; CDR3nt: TGTGCCAGCAGTGACAGGGGTGTGGCAGATACGCAGTATTTT
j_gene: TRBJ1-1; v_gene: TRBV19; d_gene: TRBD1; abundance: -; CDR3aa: CASTFGQGTEAFF; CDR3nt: TGTGCCAGTACCTTCGGACAGGGCACTGAAGCTTTCTTT
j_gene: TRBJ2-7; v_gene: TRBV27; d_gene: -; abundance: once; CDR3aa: CASSPTGGVYEQYF; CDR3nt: TGTGCCAGCAGCCCTACAGGGGGGGTATACGAGCAGTACTTC
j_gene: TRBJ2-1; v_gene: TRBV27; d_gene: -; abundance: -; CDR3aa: CASSPLQTNEQFF; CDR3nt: TGTGCCAGCAGTCCCCTACAAACCAATGAGCAGTTCTTC
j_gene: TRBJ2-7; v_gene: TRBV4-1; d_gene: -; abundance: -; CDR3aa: CASSQDLRAREQYF; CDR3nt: TGCGCCAGCAGCCAAGATCTGAGGGCTCGGGAGCAGTACTTC
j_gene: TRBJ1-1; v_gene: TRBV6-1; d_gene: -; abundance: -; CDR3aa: CASSSTGHGEAFF; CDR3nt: TGTGCCAGCAGTTCAACGGGACACGGTGAAGCTTTCTTT
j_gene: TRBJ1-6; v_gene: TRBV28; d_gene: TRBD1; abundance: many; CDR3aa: CASSLPGGSPLHF; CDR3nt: TGTGCCAGCAGTTTACCAGGGGGTTCACCCCTCCACTTT
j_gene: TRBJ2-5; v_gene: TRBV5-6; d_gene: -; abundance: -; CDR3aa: CASSLGSQGGETQYF; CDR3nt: TGTGCCAGCAGCTTAGGATCACAGGGAGGAGAGACCCAGTACTTC
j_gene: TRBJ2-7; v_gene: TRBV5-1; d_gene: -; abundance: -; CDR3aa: CASSTGQPSYEQYF; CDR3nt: TGCGCCAGCAGCACCGGACAGCCCTCCTACGAGCAGTACTTC
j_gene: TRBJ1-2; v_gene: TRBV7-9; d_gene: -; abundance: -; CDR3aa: CASSSKEWHGYTF; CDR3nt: TGTGCCAGCAGCTCGAAAGAATGGCATGGCTACACCTTC
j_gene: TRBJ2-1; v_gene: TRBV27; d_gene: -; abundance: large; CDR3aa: CASSIGLGEQFF; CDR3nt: TGTGCCAGCAGTATCGGTCTGGGTGAGCAGTTCTTC
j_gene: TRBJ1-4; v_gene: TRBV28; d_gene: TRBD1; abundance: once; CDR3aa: CASTDTGATNEKLFF; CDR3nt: TGTGCCAGCACCGACACAGGGGCAACTAATGAAAAACTGTTTTTT
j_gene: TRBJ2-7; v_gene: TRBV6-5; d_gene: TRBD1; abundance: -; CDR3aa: CASSYVGTGPYEQYF; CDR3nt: TGTGCCAGCAGTTACGTCGGGACAGGCCCCTACGAGCAGTACTTC
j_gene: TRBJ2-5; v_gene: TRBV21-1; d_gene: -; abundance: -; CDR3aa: CASSAGTGGEGETQYF; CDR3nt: TGTGCCAGCAGCGCCGGCACAGGGGGCGAGGGGGAGACCCAGTACTTC
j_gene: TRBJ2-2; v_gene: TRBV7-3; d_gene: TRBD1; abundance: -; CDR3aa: CASSHDRDNTGELFF; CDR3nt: TGTGCCAGCAGCCACGACAGGGACAACACCGGGGAGCTGTTTTTT
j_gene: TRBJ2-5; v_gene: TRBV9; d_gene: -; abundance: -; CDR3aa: CASSAFGRTPETQYF; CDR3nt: TGTGCCAGCAGCGCCTTCGGCCGGACCCCAGAGACCCAGTACTTC
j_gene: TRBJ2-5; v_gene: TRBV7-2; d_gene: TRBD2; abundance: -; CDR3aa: CASARASGPETQYF; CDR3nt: TGTGCCAGTGCGAGGGCTAGCGGTCCCGAGACCCAGTACTTC
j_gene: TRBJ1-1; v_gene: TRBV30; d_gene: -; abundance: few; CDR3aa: CAWSIVGGKSEAFF; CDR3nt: TGTGCCTGGAGTATCGTGGGGGGGAAGTCTGAAGCTTTCTTT
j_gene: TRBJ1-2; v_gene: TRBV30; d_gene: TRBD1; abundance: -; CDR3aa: CAWRGQGAGGYTF; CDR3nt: TGTGCCTGGAGGGGACAGGGGGCGGGTGGCTACACCTTC
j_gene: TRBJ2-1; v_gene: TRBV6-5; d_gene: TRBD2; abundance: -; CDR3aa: CASSYRPSGTNEQFF; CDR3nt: TGTGCCAGCAGTTACCGGCCTAGCGGGACCAATGAGCAGTTCTTC
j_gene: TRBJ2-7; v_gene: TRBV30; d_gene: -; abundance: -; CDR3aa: CAWSVYAYEQYF; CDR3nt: TGTGCCTGGAGTGTTTACGCCTACGAGCAGTACTTC